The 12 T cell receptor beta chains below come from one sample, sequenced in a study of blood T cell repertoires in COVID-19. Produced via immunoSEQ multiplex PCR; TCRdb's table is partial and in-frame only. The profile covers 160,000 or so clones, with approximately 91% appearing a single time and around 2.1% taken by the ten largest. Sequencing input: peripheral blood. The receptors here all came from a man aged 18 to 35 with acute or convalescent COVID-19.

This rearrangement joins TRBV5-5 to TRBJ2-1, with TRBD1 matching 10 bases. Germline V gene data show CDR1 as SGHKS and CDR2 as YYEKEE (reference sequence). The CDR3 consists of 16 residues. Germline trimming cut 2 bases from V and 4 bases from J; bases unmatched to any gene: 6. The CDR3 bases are TGTGCCAGCAGCTTCATCGGGACAGGGGTGTACAATGAGCAGTTCTTC. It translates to CASSFIGTGVYNEQFF.

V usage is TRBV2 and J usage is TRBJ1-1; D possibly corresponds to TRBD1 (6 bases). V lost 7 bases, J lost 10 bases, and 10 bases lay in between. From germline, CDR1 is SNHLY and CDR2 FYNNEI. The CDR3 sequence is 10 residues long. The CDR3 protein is CASNLQGAFF. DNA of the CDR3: TGTGCCAGCAACCTACAGGGAGCTTTCTTT.

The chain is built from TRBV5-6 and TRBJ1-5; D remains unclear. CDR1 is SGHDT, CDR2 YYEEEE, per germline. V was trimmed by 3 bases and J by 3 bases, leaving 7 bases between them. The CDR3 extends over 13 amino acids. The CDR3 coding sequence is TGTGCCAGCAGCTCCTATTTCAATCAGCCCCAGCATTTT. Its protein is CASSSYFNQPQHF. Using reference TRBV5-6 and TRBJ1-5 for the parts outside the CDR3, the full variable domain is DAGVTQSPTHLIKTRGQQVTLRCSPKSGHDTVSWYQQALGQGPQFIFQYYEEEERQRGNFPDRFSGHQFPNYSSELNVNALLLGDSALYLCASSSYFNQPQHFGDGTRLSIL.

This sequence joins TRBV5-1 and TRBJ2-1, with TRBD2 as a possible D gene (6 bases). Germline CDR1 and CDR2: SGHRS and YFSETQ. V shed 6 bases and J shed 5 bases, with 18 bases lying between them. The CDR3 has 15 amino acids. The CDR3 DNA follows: TGCGCCAGCACCCTTGGAGGGAAGAACGACAATGAGCAGTTCTTC. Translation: CASTLGGKNDNEQFF.

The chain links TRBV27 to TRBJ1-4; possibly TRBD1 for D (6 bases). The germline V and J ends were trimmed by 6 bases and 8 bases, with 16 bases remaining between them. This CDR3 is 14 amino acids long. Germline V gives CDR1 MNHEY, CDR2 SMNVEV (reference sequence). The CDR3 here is CASRGGALGEKLFF. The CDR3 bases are TGTGCCAGCAGGGGGGGGGCGCTTGGGGAAAAACTGTTTTTT.

The CDR3 reads CASSQTVRDTEAFF. Written as DNA, the CDR3 is TGTGCCAGCAGCCAAACGGTTCGGGACACTGAAGCTTTCTTT. V gene TRBV14 combines with J gene TRBJ1-1; D not resolved. The V end lost 2 bases, the J end lost 3 bases, and 10 bases lay between the germline ends. Germline CDR1 is SGHDN and CDR2 is FVKESK. The CDR3 spans 14 residues.

In nucleotides, the CDR3 is TGTGCCAGCTCACCAGTTAACAGCCTACTCTCTGGAAACACCATATATTTT. Translation gives CASSPVNSLLSGNTIYF. This chain uses TRBV18 with TRBJ1-3, with D unclear. This CDR3 spans 17 amino acids. CDR1 KGHSH and CDR2 LQKENI come from the germline V gene. Trimming took off 2 bases at V and 0 bases at J, with 14 bases between the two ends.

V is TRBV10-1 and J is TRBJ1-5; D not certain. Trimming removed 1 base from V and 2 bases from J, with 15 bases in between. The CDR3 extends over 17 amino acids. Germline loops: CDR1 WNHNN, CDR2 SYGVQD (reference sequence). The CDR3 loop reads CASSEWSEAKGNQPQHF. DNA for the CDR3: TGCGCCAGCAGTGAGTGGTCAGAGGCGAAAGGCAATCAGCCCCAGCATTTT.

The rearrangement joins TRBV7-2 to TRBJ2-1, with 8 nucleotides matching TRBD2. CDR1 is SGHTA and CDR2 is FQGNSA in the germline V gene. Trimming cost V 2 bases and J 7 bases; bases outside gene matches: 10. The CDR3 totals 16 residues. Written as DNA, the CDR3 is TGTGCCAGCAGCTTATATCGGGAGGGCCCGAGGAATGAGCAGTTCTTC. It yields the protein CASSLYREGPRNEQFF.

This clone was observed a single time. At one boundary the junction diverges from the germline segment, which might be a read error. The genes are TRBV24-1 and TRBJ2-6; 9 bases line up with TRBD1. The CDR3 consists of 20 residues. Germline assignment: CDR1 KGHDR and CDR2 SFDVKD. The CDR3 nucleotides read TGTGCCACCAGTGATTTTAGAGGGACAGGGTGGCCCTCTGAGGCCAACGTCCTGACTTTC. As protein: CATSDFRGTGWPSEANVLTF.

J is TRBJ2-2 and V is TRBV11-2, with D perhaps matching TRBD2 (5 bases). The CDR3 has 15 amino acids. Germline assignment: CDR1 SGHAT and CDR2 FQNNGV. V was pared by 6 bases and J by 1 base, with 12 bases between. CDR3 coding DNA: TGTGCCAGCAGGTCCATCCGGGAGAACACCGGGGAGCTGTTTTTT. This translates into CASRSIRENTGELFF.

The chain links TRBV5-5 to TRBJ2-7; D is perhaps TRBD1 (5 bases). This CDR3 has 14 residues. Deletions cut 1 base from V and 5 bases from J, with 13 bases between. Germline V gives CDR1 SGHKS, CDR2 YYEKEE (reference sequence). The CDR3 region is CASSLKGVPHEQYF. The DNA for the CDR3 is TGTGCCAGCAGCTTGAAAGGGGTACCCCACGAGCAGTACTTC.